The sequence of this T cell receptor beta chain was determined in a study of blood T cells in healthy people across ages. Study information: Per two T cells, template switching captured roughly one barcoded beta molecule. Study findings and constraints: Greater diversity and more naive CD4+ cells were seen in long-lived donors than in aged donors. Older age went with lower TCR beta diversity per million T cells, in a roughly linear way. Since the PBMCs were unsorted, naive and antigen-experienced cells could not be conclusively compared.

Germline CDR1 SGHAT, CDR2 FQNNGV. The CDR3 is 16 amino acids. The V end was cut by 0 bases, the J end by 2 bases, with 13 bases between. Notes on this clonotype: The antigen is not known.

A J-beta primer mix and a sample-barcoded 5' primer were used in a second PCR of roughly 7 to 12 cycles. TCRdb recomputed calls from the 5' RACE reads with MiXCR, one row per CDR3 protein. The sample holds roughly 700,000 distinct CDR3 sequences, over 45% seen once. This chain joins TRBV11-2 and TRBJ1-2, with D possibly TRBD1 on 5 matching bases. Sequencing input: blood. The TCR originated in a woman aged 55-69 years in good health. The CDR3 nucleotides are TGTGCCAGCAGCTTAGACCCTCAGGGCTTCAACTATGGCTACACCTTC. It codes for CASSLDPQGFNYGYTF. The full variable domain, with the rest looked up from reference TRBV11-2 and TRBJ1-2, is EAGVAQSPRYKIIEKRQSVAFWCNPISGHATLYWYQQILGQGPKLLIQFQNNGVVDDSQLPKDRFSAERLKGVDSTLKIQPAKLEDSAVYLCASSLDPQGFNYGYTFGSGTRLTVV.